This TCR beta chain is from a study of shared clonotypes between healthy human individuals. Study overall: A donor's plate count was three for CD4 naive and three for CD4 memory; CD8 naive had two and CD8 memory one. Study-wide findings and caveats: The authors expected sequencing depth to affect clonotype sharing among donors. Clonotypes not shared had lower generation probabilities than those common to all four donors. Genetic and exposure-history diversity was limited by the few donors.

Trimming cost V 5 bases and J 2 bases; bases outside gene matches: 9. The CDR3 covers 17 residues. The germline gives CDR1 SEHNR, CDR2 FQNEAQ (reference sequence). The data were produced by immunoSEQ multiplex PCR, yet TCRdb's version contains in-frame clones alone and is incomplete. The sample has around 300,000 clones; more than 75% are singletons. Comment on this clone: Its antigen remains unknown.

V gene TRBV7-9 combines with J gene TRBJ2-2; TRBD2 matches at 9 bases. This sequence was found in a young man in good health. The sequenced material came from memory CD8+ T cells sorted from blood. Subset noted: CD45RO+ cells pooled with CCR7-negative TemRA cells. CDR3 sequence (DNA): TGTGCCAGCAGCCCTAATAGCGGGGGCCTTAACACCGGGGAGCTGTTTTTT. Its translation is CASSPNSGGLNTGELFF.